One T cell receptor beta chain is described in this entry. With 5 bases removed from V and 6 bases from J, the gap between germline ends came to 17 bases. CDR1 and CDR2 (germline): SGHTA, FQGNSA. The CDR3 runs to 16 residues. The assay was immunoSEQ multiplex PCR, and TCRdb's table has in-frame clones only and misses some. Of about 140,000 clones in the sample, roughly 85% were seen once. These data come from a study of blood T cell repertoires in COVID-19. As for the study in general: The United States, Italy and Spain were the sources of the acute and convalescent COVID-19 samples.

This sequence was found in a man in his sixties with acute or convalescent COVID-19. The chain combines TRBV7-2 with TRBJ1-6; D remains ambiguous. Sequenced input: peripheral blood. The CDR3 is CASSPQRAAPNSPLHF. The CDR3 DNA is TGTGCCAGCAGCCCTCAGAGGGCAGCCCCTAATTCACCCCTCCACTTT.